The 8 T cell receptor beta chains reported below all come from one sample, sequenced in a study of T cell repertoires in cytomegalovirus infection. TCRdb recomputed calls from the reads with MiXCR, one row per CDR3 protein. The sample yields around 200,000 distinct CDR3 sequences, roughly 17% seen once. The source material was CD8+ T cells from PBMCs. These receptors were collected from a human donor in good health (CMV status not recorded). Some clones in this sample may be carry-over from other donors' samples.

The chain employs TRBV4-3 and TRBJ2-7; TRBD2 matches 12 bases. CDR1 and CDR2 from the germline V gene are LGHNA and YSLEER. V trimming: 0 bases; J trimming: 2 bases; junction bases outside the gene matches: 2. The CDR3 is 16 residues long. CDR3: CASSQDRLAGAYEQYF. The CDR3 DNA is TGCGCCAGCAGCCAAGATAGACTAGCGGGGGCCTACGAGCAGTACTTC.

This clonotype was detected a few times. The V gene is TRBV7-9, the J gene TRBJ1-4; tentative D call: TRBD1 (5 bases). The V and J ends lost 5 bases and 5 bases respectively, with 15 bases between them. The CDR3 totals 15 residues. CDR1 and CDR2 (germline): SEHNR, FQNEAQ (reference sequence). CDR3 in DNA: TGTGCCAGCAGCAGTCCGGGGCAGATCAATGAAAAACTGTTTTTT. It codes for CASSSPGQINEKLFF.

This chain uses TRBV5-6 with TRBJ2-7; D uncertain. CDR3 length equals 14 residues. Trimming stripped 0 bases from V and 3 bases from J, with 10 bases between. Germline V lookup: CDR1 SGHDT, CDR2 YYEEEE. CDR3 in DNA: TGTGCCAGCAGCTTGGATCGGAGAAACTACGAGCAGTACTTC. It specifies CASSLDRRNYEQYF.

This clonotype was observed a handful of times. The J gene is TRBJ2-3, the V gene TRBV29-1, with TRBD1 identical over 7 bases. The CDR3 length is 12 residues. Germline values: CDR1 SQVTM, CDR2 ANQGSEA. Losses at the gene ends were 6 bases for V and 5 bases for J; bases not matched to a gene: 5. The CDR3 reads CSVDRVQDTQYF. The CDR3 DNA reads TGCAGCGTAGACAGGGTTCAAGATACGCAGTATTTT.

This clonotype showed up many times. This chain links TRBV19 with TRBJ2-7, with D possibly being TRBD1 or TRBD2 (5 bases each). CDR1 is LNHDA, CDR2 SQIVND, per germline (reference sequence). This CDR3 comprises 14 residues. V lost 4 bases and J lost 0, with 10 bases in between. CDR3 sequence reads: CASSTTGTSYEQYF. CDR3 nucleotides: TGTGCCAGTAGTACAACCGGGACCTCCTACGAGCAGTACTTC.

The chain is built from TRBV7-6 and TRBJ2-1; TRBD2 matches at 10 bases. The CDR3 covers 18 residues. Germline assignment: CDR1 SGHVS and CDR2 FNYEAQ. Trimming at V came to 6 bases and at J to 6 bases, leaving 17 bases not matched to a gene. Written as DNA, the CDR3 is TGTGCCAGCAGTTTAATGGGAGCGGGGGGGCGTTTTGGCAATGAGCAGTTCTTC. It codes for CASSLMGAGGRFGNEQFF.

The chain carries TRBV28 and TRBJ2-3, with a weak D call TRBD1 (6 bases). CDR1 is MDHEN and CDR2 is SYDVKM in the germline V gene. CDR3 length: 15 residues. The V and J ends lost 3 bases and 2 bases respectively, with 12 bases between them. The CDR3 reads CASSFLGAATDTQYF. The CDR3 nucleotides read TGTGCCAGCAGTTTTCTGGGGGCGGCCACAGATACGCAGTATTTT.

This clonotype was seen a handful of times. V usage is TRBV6-2 or TRBV6-3 and J usage is TRBJ1-2, with 7 bases lining up with TRBD1. Germline CDR1 is MNHEY and CDR2 is SVGEGT. This CDR3 spans 14 amino acids. J was trimmed by 4 bases and V by 4 bases; bases with no gene match: 6. The CDR3 nucleotides are TGTGCCAGCAGTTTCGGTCGGACAGGCTATGGCTACACCTTC. Its translation: CASSFGRTGYGYTF.